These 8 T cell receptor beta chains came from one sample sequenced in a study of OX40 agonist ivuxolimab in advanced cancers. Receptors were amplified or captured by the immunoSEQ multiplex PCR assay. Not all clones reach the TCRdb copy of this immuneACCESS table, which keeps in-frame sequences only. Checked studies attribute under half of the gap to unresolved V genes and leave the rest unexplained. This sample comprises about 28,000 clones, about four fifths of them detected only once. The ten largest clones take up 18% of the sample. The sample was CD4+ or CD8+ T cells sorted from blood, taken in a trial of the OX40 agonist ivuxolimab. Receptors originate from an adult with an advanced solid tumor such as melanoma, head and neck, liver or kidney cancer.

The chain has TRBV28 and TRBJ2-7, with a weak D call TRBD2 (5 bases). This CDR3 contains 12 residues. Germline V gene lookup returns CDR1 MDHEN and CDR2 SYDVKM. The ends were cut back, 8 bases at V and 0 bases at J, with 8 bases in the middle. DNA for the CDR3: TGTGCCAGCCGACTAACCTCCTACGAGCAGTACTTC. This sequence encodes CASRLTSYEQYF.

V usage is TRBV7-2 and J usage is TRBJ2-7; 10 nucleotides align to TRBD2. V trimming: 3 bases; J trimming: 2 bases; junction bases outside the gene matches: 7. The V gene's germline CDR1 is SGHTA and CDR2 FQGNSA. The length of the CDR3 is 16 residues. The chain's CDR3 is CASSLMTSGFPYEQYF. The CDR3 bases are TGTGCCAGCAGCTTGATGACTAGCGGGTTCCCCTACGAGCAGTACTTC.

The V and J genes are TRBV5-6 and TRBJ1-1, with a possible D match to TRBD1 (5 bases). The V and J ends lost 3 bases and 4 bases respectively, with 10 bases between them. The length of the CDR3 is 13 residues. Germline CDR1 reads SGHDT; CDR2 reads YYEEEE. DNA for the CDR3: TGTGCCAGCAGCTCCAGGGCGGTCACTGAAGCTTTCTTT. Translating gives CASSSRAVTEAFF.

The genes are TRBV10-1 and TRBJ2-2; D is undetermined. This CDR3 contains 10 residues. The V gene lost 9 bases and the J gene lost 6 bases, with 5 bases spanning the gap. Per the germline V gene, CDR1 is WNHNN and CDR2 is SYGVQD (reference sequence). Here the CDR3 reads CARVSGELFF. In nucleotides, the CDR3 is TGCGCCAGGGTCTCCGGGGAGCTGTTTTTT.

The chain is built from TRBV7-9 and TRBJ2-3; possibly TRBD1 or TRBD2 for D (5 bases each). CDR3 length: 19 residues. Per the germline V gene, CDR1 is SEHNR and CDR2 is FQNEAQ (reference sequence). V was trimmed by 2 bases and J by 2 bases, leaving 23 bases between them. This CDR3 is CASSLPTDPQGPNTDTQYF. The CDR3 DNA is TGTGCCAGCAGCTTACCTACCGACCCCCAGGGACCTAACACAGATACGCAGTATTTT.

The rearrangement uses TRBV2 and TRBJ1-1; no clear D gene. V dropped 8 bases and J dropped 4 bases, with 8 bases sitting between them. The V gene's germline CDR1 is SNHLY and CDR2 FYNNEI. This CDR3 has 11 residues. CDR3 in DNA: TGTGCCAGCCGTTGGGGCACTGAAGCTTTCTTT. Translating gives CASRWGTEAFF. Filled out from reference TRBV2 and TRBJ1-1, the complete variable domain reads EPEVTQTPSHQVTQMGQEVILRCVPISNHLYFYWYRQILGQKVEFLVSFYNNEISEKSEIFDDQFSVERPDGSNFTLKIRSTKLEDSAMYFCASRWGTEAFFGQGTRLTVV.

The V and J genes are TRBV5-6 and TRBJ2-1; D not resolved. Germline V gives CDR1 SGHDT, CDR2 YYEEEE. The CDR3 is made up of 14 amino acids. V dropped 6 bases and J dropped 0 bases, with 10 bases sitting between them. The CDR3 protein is CASTFLSSYNEQFF. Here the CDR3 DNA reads TGTGCCAGCACCTTCTTGAGCTCCTACAATGAGCAGTTCTTC.

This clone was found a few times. CDR3 sequence reads: CASSPAAGYGYTF. DNA of the CDR3: TGTGCCAGCTCCCCGGCAGCAGGCTATGGCTACACCTTC. The chain employs TRBV27 and TRBJ1-2; D remains unclear. The CDR3 consists of 13 residues. Germline V gene lookup returns CDR1 MNHEY and CDR2 SMNVEV (reference sequence). V was trimmed by 8 bases and J by 4 bases, leaving 14 bases between them.